Below are 21 T cell receptor beta chains sequenced from a single sample in a study of Ad26.COV2.S vaccination and SARS-CoV-2 variants. Treatment specified: around 19 received Ad26.COV2.S at low or high dose, single or two shots; about 5 received placebo; per-sample allocation not given. Repertoires come from day 63 after the first vaccine or placebo injection. The assay was immunoSEQ multiplex PCR, and TCRdb's table has in-frame clones only and misses some. The repertoire holds roughly 420,000 clones, with roughly nine tenths as singletons. Sample: peripheral blood, taken in a trial of Ad26.COV2.S vaccine versus placebo. The receptor source for this set is a person aged 18-65 years who received the Ad26.COV2.S COVID-19 vaccine or a placebo.

The gene calls are TRBV20-1 and TRBJ1-1; no reliable D call. Trimming removed 3 bases from V and 8 bases from J, with 13 bases in between. The germline CDR1 and CDR2 sequences are DFQATT and SNEGSKA (reference sequence). This CDR3 region has 12 residues. As DNA, the CDR3 is TGCAGTGCTAGTATGCAGCCAAGGGAAGCTTTCTTT. This translates into CSASMQPREAFF.

CDR3: CATSVGTGDYNEQFF. CDR3 DNA sequence: TGTGCCACCAGTGTAGGGACAGGGGACTACAATGAGCAGTTCTTC. The chain links TRBV15 to TRBJ2-1; 10 bases map to TRBD1. The junction had 5 bases not matched to a gene; V was cut back by 6 bases and J by 3 bases. The V gene's germline CDR1 is LNHNV and CDR2 YYDKDF (reference sequence). The CDR3 spans 15 residues.

Only one count was recorded for this clone. V is TRBV10-3 and J is TRBJ2-1; 8 bases map to TRBD2. Germline V gene lookup returns CDR1 ENHRY and CDR2 SYGVKD. This CDR3 is built from 15 residues. Trimming removed 6 bases from V and 0 bases from J; junction bases left unmatched: 4. The chain's CDR3 is CAIRGGGSSYNEQFF. CDR3 bases: TGTGCCATCAGGGGCGGGGGGAGCTCCTACAATGAGCAGTTCTTC.

The rearrangement joins TRBV7-9 to TRBJ2-5, with D perhaps matching TRBD1 (6 bases). Germline values: CDR1 SEHNR, CDR2 FQNEAQ (reference sequence). Trimming stripped 5 bases from V and 4 bases from J, with 23 bases between. The CDR3 runs 17 residues. CDR3 region: CASSPIPYRVGGETQYF. The CDR3 DNA reads TGTGCCAGCAGCCCTATCCCGTATCGGGTAGGGGGAGAGACCCAGTACTTC.

The CDR3 reads CASSYSGGSNQPQHF. The DNA for the CDR3 is TGTGCCAGCAGTTACTCGGGGGGAAGCAATCAGCCCCAGCATTTT. The chain combines TRBV6-6 with TRBJ1-5; tentative D call: TRBD1 (5 bases). Germline CDR1 MNHNY, CDR2 SVGAGI (reference sequence). Trimming stripped 0 bases from V and 1 base from J, with 7 bases between. CDR3 length: 15 residues.

V gene TRBV27 combines with J gene TRBJ2-5; D assignment may be TRBD1 or TRBD2 (5 bases each). CDR3 length: 17 residues. From germline, CDR1 is MNHEY and CDR2 SMNVEV (reference sequence). V gave up 5 bases and J gave up 7 bases, with 26 bases separating them. CDR3: CASSGTFKGPWGGTQYF. CDR3 coding DNA: TGTGCCAGCAGTGGGACCTTTAAGGGGCCCTGGGGTGGGACCCAGTACTTC.

The rearrangement links TRBV7-9 to TRBJ2-3, with 7 bases that match TRBD1. CDR1 is SEHNR and CDR2 is FQNEAQ in the germline V gene (reference sequence). Trimming at V came to 3 bases and at J to 4 bases, leaving 7 bases not matched to a gene. This CDR3 is built from 15 residues. CDR3 DNA: TGTGCCAGCAGCTTGGGACAGCCTGCATCAGATACGCAGTATTTT. Protein product: CASSLGQPASDTQYF. The full variable domain, in which reference TRBV7-9 and TRBJ2-3 provide the parts outside the CDR3, is DTGVSQNPRHKITKRGQNVTFRCDPISEHNRLYWYRQTLGQGPEFLTYFQNEAQLEKSRLLSDRFSAERPKGSFSTLEIQRTEQGDSAMYLCASSLGQPASDTQYFGPGTRLTVL.

The chain is built from TRBV7-2 and TRBJ2-1, with D possibly called TRBD1 or TRBD2 (5 bases each). V shed 5 bases and J shed 9 bases, with 14 bases lying between them. Germline lookup yields CDR1 SGHTA and CDR2 FQGNSA. The CDR3 runs 13 residues. CDR3 region: CASSISGGSEQFF. The CDR3 DNA reads TGTGCCAGCAGCATAAGTGGGGGAAGTGAGCAGTTCTTC.

V usage is TRBV30 and J usage is TRBJ1-3; no firm D call. V lost 3 bases, J lost 2 bases, and 8 bases lay in between. This CDR3 spans 13 amino acids. Germline V gene lookup returns CDR1 GTSNPN and CDR2 SVGIG (reference sequence). The CDR3 protein is CAWSLLTGNTIYF. The CDR3 DNA reads TGTGCCTGGAGCCTCCTGACTGGAAACACCATATATTTT.

The rearrangement links TRBV20-1 to TRBJ1-2; no clear D. The germline CDR1 and CDR2 sequences are DFQATT and SNEGSKA (reference sequence). There are 12 residues in the CDR3. V shed 6 bases and J shed 5 bases, with 13 bases lying between them. The CDR3 nucleotides read TGCAGTGCCAGTGACACGGGATATGGCTACACCTTC. This translates into CSASDTGYGYTF.

The rearrangement links TRBV19 to TRBJ1-1, with D perhaps matching TRBD1 (5 bases). The CDR3 totals 13 residues. Trimming removed 5 bases from V and 4 bases from J, with 11 bases in between. The germline V gene has CDR1 LNHDA and CDR2 SQIVND (reference sequence). The CDR3 sequence is CASSGGAGTEAFF. CDR3 bases: TGTGCCAGTAGTGGCGGGGCTGGCACTGAAGCTTTCTTT.

The CDR3 bases are TGCGCCAGCAGCCAGAGAGGGGGTTACGAGCAGTACTTC. Translation: CASSQRGGYEQYF. V usage is TRBV4-1 and J usage is TRBJ2-7, with D possibly matching TRBD1 (6 bases). CDR1 is MGHRA, CDR2 YSYEKL, per germline. This CDR3 is built from 13 residues. Trimming removed 3 bases at V and 4 bases at J, with 10 bases between.

The chain links TRBV7-2 to TRBJ2-5; perhaps D is TRBD1 or TRBD2 (5 bases each). V dropped 4 bases and J dropped 7 bases, with 16 bases sitting between them. The CDR3 loop spans 14 amino acids. CDR1 and CDR2 from the germline V gene are SGHTA and FQGNSA. In DNA form, the CDR3 reads TGTGCCAGCAGCTCCAAACCAAGAGGGACGACCCAGTACTTC. As protein: CASSSKPRGTTQYF.

The rearrangement uses TRBV19 and TRBJ2-3; 9 bases are shared with TRBD2. Germline values: CDR1 LNHDA, CDR2 SQIVND (reference sequence). This CDR3 region has 15 residues. Trimming at V came to 3 bases and at J to 6 bases, leaving 7 bases not matched to a gene. The CDR3 coding sequence is TGTGCCAGTAGTATCTGGCGGGAGGGCCGGGATACGCAGTATTTT. Amino acids: CASSIWREGRDTQYF.

This chain links TRBV18 with TRBJ2-3; maybe TRBD2 (6 bases). The CDR3 contains 15 residues. Germline CDR1 is KGHSH and CDR2 is LQKENI. V was clipped by 0 bases and J by 12 bases, with 19 bases between them. The chain's CDR3 is CASSPPQRAGNSQYF. The CDR3 nucleotides are TGTGCCAGCTCACCACCTCAGCGGGCAGGGAACAGTCAGTATTTT.

This sequence joins TRBV9 and TRBJ2-1; D call uncertain. The CDR3 extends over 13 amino acids. Germline values: CDR1 SGDLS, CDR2 YYNGEE. V lost 3 bases to trimming and J lost 9 bases, with 13 bases between them. CDR3 coding DNA: TGTGCCAGCAGCGCTAGGCCTGGCAGTGAGCAGTTCTTC. This translates into CASSARPGSEQFF.

CDR3 in amino acids: CASSSRAHGETQYF. The DNA for the CDR3 is TGCGCCAGCAGCTCAAGGGCCCACGGAGAGACCCAGTACTTC. The rearrangement links TRBV5-1 to TRBJ2-5; D remains unclear. This CDR3 spans 14 amino acids. Germline V gene sequence: CDR1 SGHRS, CDR2 YFSETQ. Trimming removed 3 bases from V and 4 bases from J, with 13 bases in between.

V and J are TRBV19 and TRBJ2-1; D is uncertain. Deletions cut 5 bases from V and 4 bases from J, with 6 bases between. Looked up from germline, CDR1 is LNHDA and CDR2 is SQIVND (reference sequence). This CDR3 has 12 amino acids. Here the CDR3 reads CASSLAYNEQFF. CDR3 in DNA: TGTGCCAGTAGTTTGGCTTACAATGAGCAGTTCTTC.

This chain links TRBV7-2 with TRBJ1-3; no clear D. This CDR3 has 14 residues. Germline V gene lookup returns CDR1 SGHTA and CDR2 FQGNSA. V was trimmed by 3 bases and J by 2 bases, leaving 8 bases between them. CDR3 region: CASSFLLTGNTIYF. CDR3 bases: TGTGCCAGCAGCTTTTTACTTACTGGAAACACCATATATTTT.

The rearrangement links TRBV5-6 to TRBJ2-3, with 8 positions matching TRBD1. This CDR3 contains 15 residues. Germline CDR1 SGHDT, CDR2 YYEEEE. V was clipped by 4 bases and J by 2 bases; unmatched bases: 6. DNA of the CDR3: TGTGCCAGCAGCAGGACAGGGACTGACACAGATACGCAGTATTTT. It yields the protein CASSRTGTDTDTQYF.

The gene calls are TRBV19 and TRBJ1-1, with no clear D. CDR1 LNHDA and CDR2 SQIVND come from the germline V gene (reference sequence). The CDR3 totals 12 residues. V lost 9 bases to trimming and J lost 11 bases, with 19 bases between them. CDR3 protein: CASHRPPGMAFF. For the CDR3, the DNA is TGTGCCAGCCACCGACCGCCGGGGATGGCTTTCTTT.